The present TCR beta chain was sequenced within a study of technical replicates of blood from a handful of donors (dated by TCRdb to the late 2010s). The junction carries 12 bases between V and J, which are trimmed by 4 bases and 5 bases respectively. CDR1 and CDR2, looked up from the germline V gene, are MDHEN and SYDVKM. CDR3 length: 14 amino acids, cysteine to phenylalanine. Kept here is only the CDR3 DNA, which spans 42 bases and is read in frame from base 1. As to this clone: It has no known antigen specificity. Base qualities are not at hand, and no much larger clone is one base apart.

Libraries were built with the immunoSEQ multiplex PCR assay. TCRdb obtained this table from immuneACCESS and retained in-frame rearrangements with V and J assigned. These tables miss some clones; where compared with another copy, unresolved V genes account for less than half of the shortfall, and the remainder is unexplained. In all, the sample holds 65,000 to 95,000 clones, and around nine tenths of those were seen once. The ten largest clones take up 0.25% to 0.35% of the sample. The source of this sequence is a human donor in good health. Sequencing used T cells isolated from PBMCs. The sequence joins TRBV28 to TRBJ1-5; the D gene is not confidently resolved. For the CDR3, the sequence is CASSSPPGDQPQHF. Here is the DNA: TGTGCCAGCAGTTCCCCCCCGGGAGATCAGCCCCAGCATTTT.